These 16 T cell receptor beta chains were all obtained from the same sample, sequenced in a study of low-dose radiotherapy and immunotherapy resistance in tumors. Alpha and beta chains were covered, as first-strand cDNA relied on TRAV- and TRBV-specific primers. TCRs were put through 20 to 25 PCR cycles of amplification with Phusion. A constant-region primer and the V-primer adapter served as the primer pair. TCRdb reprocessed the reads with MiXCR, giving one entry per CDR3 protein. Here the sample spans about 80,000 distinct CDR3 sequences, less than 20% being singletons. Time point denoted: after trial treatment. Treatment described: LDRT plus nivolumab, ipilimumab, low-dose cyclophosphamide and aspirin (RACIN trial). The sample consisted of PBMCs, taken after low-dose radiotherapy plus immunotherapy. These receptors were collected from a male donor with prostate cancer.

This clonotype has ten or more counts. The V gene is TRBV14, the J gene TRBJ2-7; D may be TRBD2 (6 bases). The length of the CDR3 is 13 residues. Trimming took off 4 bases at V and 4 bases at J, with 11 bases between the two ends. Germline V lookup: CDR1 SGHDN, CDR2 FVKESK. CDR3 loop: CASSRGSGYEQYF. The CDR3 region has the DNA TGTGCCAGCAGCCGGGGTAGCGGATACGAGCAGTACTTC.

This clonotype showed up many times. The genes are TRBV28 and TRBJ2-1; D is ambiguous. The germline gives CDR1 MDHEN, CDR2 SYDVKM. The CDR3 is 13 amino acids. V was shortened by 8 bases and J by 7 bases, with 15 bases between the two germline ends. The CDR3 nucleotides read TGTGCCAGCCATTATACCAGACGGAATGAGCAGTTCTTC. Its protein is CASHYTRRNEQFF. Variable domain in full (rest from reference TRBV28 and TRBJ2-1): DVKVTQSSRYLVKRTGEKVFLECVQDMDHENMFWYRQDPGLGLRLIYFSYDVKMKEKGDIPEGYSVSREKKERFSLILESASTNQTSMYLCASHYTRRNEQFFGPGTRLTVL.

This clonotype was seen ten or more times. V and J are TRBV12-3 or TRBV12-4 and TRBJ1-4; D possibly corresponds to TRBD1 (6 bases). The CDR3 is 15 residues long. The germline V and J ends were trimmed by 5 bases and 3 bases, with 13 bases remaining between them. The CDR3 is CASSAAGAPNEKLFF. The CDR3 coding sequence is TGTGCCAGCAGTGCAGCGGGGGCCCCTAATGAAAAACTGTTTTTT.

This clonotype was counted ten times or more. The CDR3: CASSTVSPQPQHF. The CDR3 nucleotides read TGTGCCAGCAGTACTGTATCGCCTCAGCCCCAGCATTTT. V usage is TRBV2 and J usage is TRBJ1-5; D uncertain. Germline lookup yields CDR1 SNHLY and CDR2 FYNNEI. V dropped 5 bases and J dropped 6 bases, with 11 bases sitting between them. The CDR3 length is 13 residues.

This clonotype was detected ten times or more. The chain couples TRBV20-1 to TRBJ2-7; 7 positions agree with TRBD1. The germline CDR1 and CDR2 sequences are DFQATT and SNEGSKA (reference sequence). V shed 2 bases, J shed 1 base, and the junction held 5 bases outside the gene matches. The CDR3 length is 14 residues. CDR3: CSARNIQGSYEQYF. The CDR3 nucleotides read TGCAGTGCTAGAAACATACAGGGGTCCTACGAGCAGTACTTC.

This clonotype was observed many times. The genes are TRBV7-2 and TRBJ2-4; D tentatively fits TRBD1 or TRBD2 (5 bases each). Germline CDR1 SGHTA, CDR2 FQGNSA. The CDR3 covers 14 residues. Trimming pared 3 bases from V and 2 bases from J, leaving 8 bases between. The CDR3: CASSFGGSKNIQYF. The CDR3 coding sequence is TGTGCCAGCAGCTTTGGGGGATCCAAAAACATTCAGTACTTC.

This clonotype was found many times. The genes are TRBV10-3 and TRBJ1-2, with D possibly matching TRBD1 (5 bases). This CDR3 region has 11 residues. The germline CDR1 and CDR2 sequences are ENHRY and SYGVKD. The V gene lost 4 bases and the J gene lost 7 bases, with 7 bases spanning the gap. This chain's CDR3 is CAISVGTGYTF. The CDR3 DNA sequence: TGTGCCATCAGTGTCGGGACTGGCTACACCTTC.

This clonotype was picked up many times. V usage is TRBV28 and J usage is TRBJ2-6; 12 bases are a match to TRBD1. The CDR3 loop spans 17 amino acids. The V segment lost 5 bases and the J segment 3 bases; nucleotides outside the gene matches: 5. Germline CDR1 MDHEN, CDR2 SYDVKM. CDR3 DNA sequence: TGTGCCAGCAGTCCCGGGACAGGGGGCAGTGGGGCCAACGTCCTGACTTTC. It specifies CASSPGTGGSGANVLTF. The full variable domain, in which reference TRBV28 and TRBJ2-6 provide the parts outside the CDR3, is DVKVTQSSRYLVKRTGEKVFLECVQDMDHENMFWYRQDPGLGLRLIYFSYDVKMKEKGDIPEGYSVSREKKERFSLILESASTNQTSMYLCASSPGTGGSGANVLTFGAGSRLTVL.

This clonotype was recorded many times. This chain links TRBV7-9 with TRBJ2-5; weak D call: TRBD1 (5 bases). There are 14 residues in the CDR3. Germline values: CDR1 SEHNR, CDR2 FQNEAQ (reference sequence). The V end lost 5 bases, the J end lost 2 bases, and 12 bases lay between the germline ends. CDR3 sequence reads: CASSEGASQETQYF. CDR3 DNA sequence: TGTGCCAGCAGCGAAGGGGCAAGTCAAGAGACCCAGTACTTC.

This clonotype was picked up many times. The chain employs TRBV7-6 and TRBJ2-2, with D possibly being TRBD2 (5 bases). CDR3 length: 16 amino acids. In germline, CDR1 is SGHVS, CDR2 FNYEAQ. V dropped 4 bases and J dropped 2 bases, with 14 bases sitting between them. The CDR3 region has the DNA TGTGCCAGCAGCTCCTCACGGGAAGGAAACACCGGGGAGCTGTTTTTT. Protein sequence: CASSSSREGNTGELFF.

The rearrangement links TRBV7-8 to TRBJ2-1, with D hard to call. This CDR3 has 10 residues. Germline V CDR1 and CDR2: SGHVS, FQNEAQ. Trimming stripped 8 bases from V and 4 bases from J, with 3 bases between. The CDR3 protein is CASRYNEQFF. The CDR3 bases are TGTGCCAGCCGATACAATGAGCAGTTCTTC.

The V call is TRBV4-3, the J call TRBJ1-5; unclear D gene. Trimming took 3 bases from V and 1 from J, leaving 10 bases between them. Germline assignment: CDR1 LGHNA and CDR2 YSLEER. This CDR3 has 15 amino acids. The CDR3 spells CASSQERGSNQPQHF. The CDR3 nucleotides are TGCGCCAGCAGCCAGGAACGAGGGAGCAATCAGCCCCAGCATTTT.

This clonotype is classed as medium-sized. This chain links TRBV5-1 with TRBJ2-1; D remains unclear. The V and J ends lost 0 bases and 5 bases respectively, with 9 bases between them. The V gene's germline CDR1 is SGHRS and CDR2 YFSETQ. The length of the CDR3 is 14 residues. CDR3 protein: CASSLDITNNEQFF. CDR3 bases: TGCGCCAGCAGCTTGGACATCACCAACAATGAGCAGTTCTTC.

Many counts were recorded for this clonotype. This chain connects TRBV30 to TRBJ1-1; tentatively, D is TRBD1 (5 bases). CDR3 size: 11 residues. The V and J ends lost 3 bases and 9 bases respectively, with 11 bases between them. In germline, CDR1 is GTSNPN, CDR2 SVGIG (reference sequence). The CDR3, as DNA: TGTGCCTGGAGGGGGGACCTCAAAGCTTTCTTT. It yields the protein CAWRGDLKAFF. Full variable domain (remainder filled in from reference TRBV30 and TRBJ1-1): SQTIHQWPATLVQPVGSPLSLECTVEGTSNPNLYWYRQAAGRGLQLLFYSVGIGQISSEVPQNLSASRPQDRQFILSSKKLLLSDSGFYLCAWRGDLKAFFGQGTRLTVV.

This clonotype was seen ten or more times. The V and J genes are TRBV2 and TRBJ2-3; 10 nucleotides match TRBD1. The CDR3 is 17 amino acids. V shed 4 bases, J shed 2 bases, and the junction held 9 bases outside the gene matches. CDR1 SNHLY and CDR2 FYNNEI come from the germline V gene. CDR3 loop: CASSGPGTGASTDTQYF. DNA of the CDR3: TGTGCCAGCAGTGGACCCGGGACAGGGGCTTCCACAGATACGCAGTATTTT.

Many counts were recorded for this clonotype. The V call is TRBV20-1, the J call TRBJ2-1; D might be TRBD2 (6 bases). Germline loops: CDR1 DFQATT, CDR2 SNEGSKA (reference sequence). V shed 5 bases and J shed 6 bases, with 11 bases lying between them. The CDR3 is made up of 12 amino acids. CDR3 residues: CSARRDPNEQFF. The CDR3 DNA is TGCAGTGCTCGGAGGGACCCCAATGAGCAGTTCTTC.